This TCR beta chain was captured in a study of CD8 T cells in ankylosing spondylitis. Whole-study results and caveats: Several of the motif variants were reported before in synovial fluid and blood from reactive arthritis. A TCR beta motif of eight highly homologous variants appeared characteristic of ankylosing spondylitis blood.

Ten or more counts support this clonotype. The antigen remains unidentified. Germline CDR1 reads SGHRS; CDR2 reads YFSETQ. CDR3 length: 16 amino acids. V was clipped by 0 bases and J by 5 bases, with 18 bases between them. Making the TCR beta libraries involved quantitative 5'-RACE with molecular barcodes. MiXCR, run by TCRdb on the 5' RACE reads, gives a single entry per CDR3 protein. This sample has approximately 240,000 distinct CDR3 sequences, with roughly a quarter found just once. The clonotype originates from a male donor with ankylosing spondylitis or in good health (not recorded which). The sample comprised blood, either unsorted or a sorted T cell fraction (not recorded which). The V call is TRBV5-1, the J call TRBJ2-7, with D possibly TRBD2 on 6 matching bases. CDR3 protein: CASSLGRDFRSHEQYF. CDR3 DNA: TGCGCCAGCAGCTTGGGACGGGACTTTCGTTCCCACGAGCAGTACTTC.